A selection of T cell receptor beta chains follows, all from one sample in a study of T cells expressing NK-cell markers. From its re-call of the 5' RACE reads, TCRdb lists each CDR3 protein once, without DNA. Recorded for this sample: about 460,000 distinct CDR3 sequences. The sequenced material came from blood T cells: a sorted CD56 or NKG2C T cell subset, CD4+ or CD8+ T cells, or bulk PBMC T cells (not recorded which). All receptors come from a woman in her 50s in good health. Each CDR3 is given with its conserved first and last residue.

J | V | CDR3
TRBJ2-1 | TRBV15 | CATTGGSYNEQFF
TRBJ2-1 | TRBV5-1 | CASSLVGTGKLRNEQFF
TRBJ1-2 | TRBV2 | CASRQGANYGYTF
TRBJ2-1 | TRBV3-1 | CASSPEYNEQFF
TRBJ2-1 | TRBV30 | CAWGPLAGGGEQFF
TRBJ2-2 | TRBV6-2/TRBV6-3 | CASSYLPLRAANTGELFF
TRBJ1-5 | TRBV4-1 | CASSQDTTGGYQPQHF
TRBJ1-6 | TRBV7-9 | CASSFKGLADSPLHF
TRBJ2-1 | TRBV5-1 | CASSLSGFLYNEQFF
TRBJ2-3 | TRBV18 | CASFTTASGDTDTQYF
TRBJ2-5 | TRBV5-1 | CASSLRASGSWETQYF
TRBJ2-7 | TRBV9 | CASSSDRGGSYEQYF
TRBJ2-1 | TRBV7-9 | CASSLLASGSASSFF
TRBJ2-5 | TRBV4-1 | CASSQESLREWETQYF
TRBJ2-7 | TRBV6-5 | CASSPRLAGVGEQYF
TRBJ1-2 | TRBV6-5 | CASSTGQNYGYTF
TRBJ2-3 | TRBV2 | CASSDDGVGGTQYF
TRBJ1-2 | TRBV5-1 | CASSLAGSGGYTF